This T cell receptor beta chain was obtained from a study of siplizumab effects on memory and regulatory T cells. Findings and caveats of the study: An assignable naive or memory phenotype was lacking in roughly 75-96% of proliferating CD4+ or CD8+ clones. Naive T cells appeared more diverse than memory cells and seemed to be major alloresponse contributors.

Concerning this clone itself: Its antigen remains unknown.

Profiling relied on immunoSEQ multiplex PCR, and the TCRdb table lists in-frame clones only, not all of them. The sample includes some 15,000 clones, about 47% of them seen just once. Over a period of approximately 6 days at 37 degrees C, the mixed lymphocyte reaction cells were cocultured. The CDR3 contains 17 residues. Germline assignment: CDR1 SEHNR and CDR2 FQNEAQ (reference sequence). Between the trimmed V and J ends, which lost 5 bases and 0 bases, there was a span of 16 bases. This clonotype was sampled from a human donor in good health; the cells came from an allogeneic mixed lymphocyte reaction. V gene TRBV7-9 combines with J gene TRBJ1-4; TRBD1 is a possible D gene (6 bases). Sequencing was done on a sample of CFSE-low (dividing) CD4+ T cells sorted from an allogeneic mixed lymphocyte reaction. The CDR3 loop is CASSGPQGVTTNEKLFF. The DNA of the CDR3 is TGTGCCAGCAGCGGACCACAGGGAGTCACAACTAATGAAAAACTGTTTTTT.